This entry is about one T cell receptor beta chain. Researchers sorted participants into cohorts using their self-reported clinical history. Resolution of symptoms, clearance, or two negative PCRs was present in recovered Cohort 3 donors. Profiled with immunoSEQ multiplex PCR; TCRdb holds only in-frame clones, not every one. The table lists hundreds of thousands of clones, 75% to 90% of them singletons. The record originates from a study of blood T cell repertoires in COVID-19. Study information: Material from acute and convalescent COVID-19 was sourced from the United States, Italy and Spain. The analysed material was cDNA or gDNA that came from T cells, B-cell-depleted T cells, or PBMCs.

The CDR3 totals 18 residues. Germline V gives CDR1 MGHRA, CDR2 YSYEKL. The ends were cut back, 3 bases at V and 3 bases at J, with 24 bases in the middle. The sequencing input was PBMCs or T cells enriched from blood (not recorded which). This chain connects TRBV4-1 to TRBJ2-7, with D tentatively TRBD1 (5 bases). The TCR was taken from a man aged 25 to 45 who had recovered from COVID-19. The CDR3 loop reads CASSHGPQGQTPFYEQYF. As DNA, the CDR3 is TGCGCCAGCAGCCATGGCCCCCAGGGCCAGACGCCCTTCTACGAGCAGTACTTC.